This T cell receptor (beta chain) derives from a study of blood T cell repertoires in COVID-19. The wider study: PBMCs, B-cell-depleted T cells, or T cells were the source of the cDNA or gDNA that made up the material.

Germline CDR1 and CDR2: MGHRA and YSYEKL. The CDR3 is 14 amino acids. The V end was cut by 1 base, the J end by 0 bases, with 6 bases between. Assay used: immunoSEQ multiplex PCR; TCRdb lists only in-frame clones, some missing. In the table there are about 220,000 clones, about four fifths of which are singletons. This study enrolled people aged about 18 to 100 from under 25 US geographic areas. The sequencing sample was made of PBMCs or T cells enriched from blood (not recorded which). The TCR sequence derives from a middle-aged woman who had recovered from COVID-19. The rearrangement links TRBV4-1 to TRBJ1-1; D remains ambiguous. The chain's CDR3 is CASSQVGVNTEAFF. In nucleotides, the CDR3 is TGCGCCAGCAGCCAAGTCGGGGTGAACACTGAAGCTTTCTTT.